One sample yielded the 17 T cell receptor beta chains listed below, sequenced in a study of chemoradiotherapy in HPV16-positive cancers. Profiled with immunoSEQ multiplex PCR; TCRdb holds only in-frame clones, not every one. The sample has about 5,000 clones, roughly 86% seen once. The sample consisted of tumor tissue, taken from a patient who underwent chemoradiotherapy. These receptors came from a human donor with HPV-associated anogenital cancer.

The chain uses TRBV21-1 and TRBJ1-1; whether TRBD1, the table's D call, matches the DNA was not checked. TRBV21-1 is a pseudogene segment. This CDR3 spans 15 amino acids. The CDR3 coding sequence is TGTGCCAGCAGCAAAAATGACAGGGGCCGGAATGAAGCTTTCTTT. This sequence encodes CASSKNDRGRNEAFF.

The chain employs TRBV2 and TRBJ2-7, with a weak D call TRBD1 (5 bases). From germline, CDR1 is SNHLY and CDR2 FYNNEI. The CDR3 has 14 residues. The V gene lost 7 bases and the J gene lost 2 bases, with 15 bases spanning the gap. This CDR3 is CASTLLQGAYEQYF. In DNA form, the CDR3 reads TGTGCCAGCACCCTATTACAAGGGGCCTACGAGCAGTACTTC.

This rearrangement joins TRBV13 to TRBJ1-1; no reliable D call. The length of the CDR3 is 14 residues. The germline gives CDR1 PRHDT, CDR2 FYEKMQ (reference sequence). V was trimmed by 7 bases and J by 2 bases, leaving 14 bases between them. The CDR3 bases are TGTGCCAGCATCCTCGACGGGGTTAACACTGAAGCTTTCTTT. This codes for CASILDGVNTEAFF.

V gene TRBV2 combines with J gene TRBJ2-2, with 7 bases matching TRBD1. Trimming at V came to 6 bases and at J to 7 bases, leaving 5 bases not matched to a gene. The CDR3 is 13 residues long. In germline, CDR1 is SNHLY, CDR2 FYNNEI. CDR3 DNA: TGTGCCAGCAGAGTAGGGGGCAACGGGGAGCTGTTTTTT. This encodes CASRVGGNGELFF.

This rearrangement joins TRBV7-2 to TRBJ2-3; no reliable D call. The germline V and J ends were trimmed by 1 base and 6 bases, with 11 bases remaining between them. Germline V gene sequence: CDR1 SGHTA, CDR2 FQGNSA. This CDR3 has 14 amino acids. CDR3 nucleotide sequence: TGTGCCAGCAGCTTAGGCTGGGAACGGGATACGCAGTATTTT. Its protein is CASSLGWERDTQYF.

The V gene is TRBV13, the J gene TRBJ2-1; no clear D. Trimming shortened V by 5 bases and J by 8 bases, and 13 bases separated the two germline ends. This CDR3 is 13 amino acids long. The germline V gene encodes CDR1 PRHDT and CDR2 FYEKMQ (reference sequence). This CDR3 reads CASSPRSPDEQFF. The CDR3, as DNA: TGTGCCAGCAGCCCCCGCTCCCCCGATGAGCAGTTCTTC.

The chain joins TRBV19 to TRBJ1-2, with 9 bases lining up with TRBD1. V trimming: 2 bases; J trimming: 4 bases; junction bases outside the gene matches: 8. This CDR3 spans 16 amino acids. In germline, CDR1 is LNHDA, CDR2 SQIVND (reference sequence). CDR3 protein: CASSILGTGSPYGYTF. For the CDR3, the DNA is TGTGCCAGTAGTATATTGGGGACAGGGTCTCCCTATGGCTACACCTTC.

The chain recombines TRBV27 with TRBJ2-3, with D possibly TRBD2 on 6 matching bases. Per the germline V gene, CDR1 is MNHEY and CDR2 is SMNVEV (reference sequence). The V gene lost 9 bases and the J gene lost 2 bases, with 9 bases spanning the gap. This CDR3 has 12 residues. CDR3 nucleotide sequence: TGTGCCAGTAGGACTACCACAGATACGCAGTATTTT. Translation gives CASRTTTDTQYF.

The V call is TRBV28, the J call TRBJ1-3; 7 bases are shared with TRBD1. Per the germline V gene, CDR1 is MDHEN and CDR2 is SYDVKM. Trimming at V came to 5 bases and at J to 7 bases, leaving 8 bases not matched to a gene. The CDR3 runs 14 residues. The CDR3 sequence: CASSRRDSENTIYF. CDR3 bases: TGTGCCAGCAGTCGCAGGGACAGTGAGAACACCATATATTTT.

The genes are TRBV5-1 and TRBJ2-1; a weak D match, TRBD2 (6 bases). CDR1 and CDR2 from the germline V gene are SGHRS and YFSETQ. V lost 4 bases and J lost 7, with 15 bases in between. This CDR3 has 14 amino acids. CDR3 DNA: TGCGCCAGCAGCCCTGAGTGGGGGGATAATGAGCAGTTCTTC. Its translation is CASSPEWGDNEQFF.

The chain uses TRBV6-1 and TRBJ2-1; a weak D match, TRBD1 (5 bases). Germline lookup yields CDR1 MNHNS and CDR2 SASEGT. The CDR3 sequence is 12 residues long. The germline V and J ends were trimmed by 3 bases and 6 bases, with 6 bases remaining between them. The CDR3, as DNA: TGTGCCAGCAGTGAGGGGCCCAATGAGCAGTTCTTC. Translated: CASSEGPNEQFF.

This rearrangement joins TRBV5-1 to TRBJ2-3, with D possibly being TRBD1 (6 bases). CDR1 SGHRS and CDR2 YFSETQ come from the germline V gene. The CDR3 runs 16 residues. V was pared by 4 bases and J by 0 bases, with 15 bases between. The CDR3 DNA follows: TGCGCCAGCAGCCCGGGACACGCAAGAAGCACAGATACGCAGTATTTT. Its protein product is CASSPGHARSTDTQYF.

The V gene is TRBV4-3, the J gene TRBJ1-2, with D possibly being TRBD1 (6 bases). Looked up from germline, CDR1 is LGHNA and CDR2 is YSLEER. The CDR3 is made up of 15 amino acids. V was trimmed by 1 base and J by 0 bases, leaving 9 bases between them. CDR3 protein: CASSQGGASNYGYTF. CDR3 in DNA: TGCGCCAGCAGCCAAGGGGGGGCGTCTAACTATGGCTACACCTTC.

This chain links TRBV25-1 with TRBJ2-2; possible D gene TRBD2, 5 bases. The CDR3 runs to 14 residues. The germline gives CDR1 MGHDK, CDR2 SYGVNS. The V end was cut by 3 bases, the J end by 3 bases, with 8 bases between. CDR3: CASSDTGDTGELFF. As DNA, the CDR3 is TGTGCCAGCAGTGATACCGGGGACACCGGGGAGCTGTTTTTT.

This clone was seen a single time. The V gene is TRBV18, the J gene TRBJ2-3; TRBD2 aligns across 8 bases. The CDR3 contains 16 residues. V shed 3 bases, J shed 0 bases, and the junction held 5 bases outside the gene matches. Per the germline V gene, CDR1 is KGHSH and CDR2 is LQKENI. The CDR3 loop is CASSPTGLGSTDTQYF. CDR3 bases: TGTGCCAGCTCACCGACGGGACTAGGGAGCACAGATACGCAGTATTTT.

This rearrangement joins TRBV27 to TRBJ1-5; no definite D call. CDR3 size: 15 residues. V was trimmed by 2 bases and J by 1 base, leaving 9 bases between them. Per the germline V gene, CDR1 is MNHEY and CDR2 is SMNVEV (reference sequence). The CDR3 coding sequence is TGTGCCAGCAGTTTAACCCCCCAGAGCAATCAGCCCCAGCATTTT. It specifies CASSLTPQSNQPQHF.

The V gene is TRBV7-2, the J gene TRBJ1-2, with D possibly TRBD1 on 5 matching bases. Germline V lookup: CDR1 SGHTA, CDR2 FQGNSA. The CDR3 is 15 residues long. The V and J ends lost 0 bases and 4 bases respectively, with 12 bases between them. The CDR3 spells CASSLAGKGLYGYTF. CDR3 coding DNA: TGTGCCAGCAGCTTAGCGGGAAAGGGGCTCTATGGCTACACCTTC. The full variable domain, completed using reference TRBV7-2 and TRBJ1-2, is GAGVSQSPSNKVTEKGKDVELRCDPISGHTALYWYRQSLGQGLEFLIYFQGNSAPDKSGLPSDRFSAERTGGSVSTLTIQRTQQEDSAVYLCASSLAGKGLYGYTFGSGTRLTVV.